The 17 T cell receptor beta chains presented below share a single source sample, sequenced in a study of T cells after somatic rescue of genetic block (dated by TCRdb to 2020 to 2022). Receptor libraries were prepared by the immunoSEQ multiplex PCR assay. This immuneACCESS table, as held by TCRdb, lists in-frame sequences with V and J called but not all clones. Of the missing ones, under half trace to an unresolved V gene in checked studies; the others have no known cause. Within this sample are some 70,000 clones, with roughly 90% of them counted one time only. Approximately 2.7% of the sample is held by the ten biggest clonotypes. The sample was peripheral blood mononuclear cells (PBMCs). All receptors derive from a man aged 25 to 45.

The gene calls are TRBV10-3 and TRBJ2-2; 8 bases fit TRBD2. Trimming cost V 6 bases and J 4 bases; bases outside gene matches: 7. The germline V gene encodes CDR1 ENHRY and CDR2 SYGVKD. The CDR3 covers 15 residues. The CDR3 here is CAISREGPSTGELFF. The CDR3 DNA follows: TGTGCCATCAGCCGGGAGGGCCCGAGCACCGGGGAGCTGTTTTTT.

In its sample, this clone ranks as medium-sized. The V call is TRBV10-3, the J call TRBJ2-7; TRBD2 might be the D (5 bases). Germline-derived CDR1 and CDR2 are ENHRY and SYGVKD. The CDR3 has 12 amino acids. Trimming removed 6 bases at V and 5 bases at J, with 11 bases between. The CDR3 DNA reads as TGTGCCATCAGCGTCGAGGGCCACGAGCAGTACTTC. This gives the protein CAISVEGHEQYF.

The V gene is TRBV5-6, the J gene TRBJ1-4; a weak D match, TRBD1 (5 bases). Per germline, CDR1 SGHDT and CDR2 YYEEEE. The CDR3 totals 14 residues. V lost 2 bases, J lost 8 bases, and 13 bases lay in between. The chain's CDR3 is CASSFEGAWEKLFF. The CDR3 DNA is TGTGCCAGCAGCTTTGAAGGGGCTTGGGAAAAACTGTTTTTT.

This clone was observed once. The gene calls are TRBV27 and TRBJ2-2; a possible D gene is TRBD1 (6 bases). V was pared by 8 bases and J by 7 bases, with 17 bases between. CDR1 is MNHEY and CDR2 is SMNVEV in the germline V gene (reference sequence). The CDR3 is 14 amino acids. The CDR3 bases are TGTGCCAGCCAGGGGATGGCGAATGTCGGGGAGCTGTTTTTT. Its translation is CASQGMANVGELFF.

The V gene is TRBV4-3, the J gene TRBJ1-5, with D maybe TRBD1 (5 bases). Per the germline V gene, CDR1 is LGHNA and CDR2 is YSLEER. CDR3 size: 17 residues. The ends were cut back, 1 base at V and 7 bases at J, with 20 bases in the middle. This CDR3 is CASSQAHGGRAPQPQHF. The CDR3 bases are TGCGCCAGCAGCCAAGCACATGGCGGCAGGGCTCCCCAGCCCCAGCATTTT.

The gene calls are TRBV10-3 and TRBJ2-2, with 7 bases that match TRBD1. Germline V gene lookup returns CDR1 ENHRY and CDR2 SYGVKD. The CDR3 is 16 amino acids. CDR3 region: CATIGTVGVNTGELFF. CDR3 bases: TGTGCTACCATCGGGACAGTCGGGGTGAACACCGGGGAGCTGTTTTTT.

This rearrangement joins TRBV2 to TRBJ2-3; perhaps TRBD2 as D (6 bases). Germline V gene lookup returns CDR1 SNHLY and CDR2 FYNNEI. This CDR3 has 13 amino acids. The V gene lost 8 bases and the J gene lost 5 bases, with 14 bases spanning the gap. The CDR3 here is CASLGGEEDTQYF. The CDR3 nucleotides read TGTGCCAGCCTCGGAGGGGAGGAAGATACGCAGTATTTT.

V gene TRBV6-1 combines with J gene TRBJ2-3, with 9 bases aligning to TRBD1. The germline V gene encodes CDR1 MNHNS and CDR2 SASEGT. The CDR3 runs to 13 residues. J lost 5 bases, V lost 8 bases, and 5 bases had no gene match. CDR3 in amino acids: CASGGQGRDTQYF. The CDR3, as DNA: TGTGCCAGCGGGGGACAGGGACGAGATACGCAGTATTTT.

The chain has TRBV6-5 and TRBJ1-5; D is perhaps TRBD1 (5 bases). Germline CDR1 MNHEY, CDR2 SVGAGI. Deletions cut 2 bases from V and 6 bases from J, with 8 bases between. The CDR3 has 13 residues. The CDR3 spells CASSYQGGQPQHF. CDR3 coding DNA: TGTGCCAGCAGTTACCAGGGAGGTCAGCCCCAGCATTTT.

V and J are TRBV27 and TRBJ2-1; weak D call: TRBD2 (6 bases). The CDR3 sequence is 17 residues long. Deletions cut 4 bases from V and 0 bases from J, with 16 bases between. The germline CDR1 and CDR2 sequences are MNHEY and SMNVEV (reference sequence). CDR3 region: CASSSPGLAFSYNEQFF. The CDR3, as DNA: TGTGCCAGCAGTTCCCCGGGGCTAGCGTTCTCCTACAATGAGCAGTTCTTC.

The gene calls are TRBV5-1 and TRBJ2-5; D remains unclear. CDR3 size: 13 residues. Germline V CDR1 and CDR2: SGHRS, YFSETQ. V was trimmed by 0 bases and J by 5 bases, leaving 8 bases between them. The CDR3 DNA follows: TGCGCCAGCAGCTTGGAAGTATGGGAGACCCAGTACTTC. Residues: CASSLEVWETQYF.

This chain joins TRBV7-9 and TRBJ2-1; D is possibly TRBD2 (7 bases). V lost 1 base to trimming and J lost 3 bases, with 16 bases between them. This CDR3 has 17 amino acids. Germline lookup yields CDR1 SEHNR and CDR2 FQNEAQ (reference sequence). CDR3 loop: CASSLVSGGGHYNEQFF. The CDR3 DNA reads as TGTGCCAGCAGCTTAGTTTCCGGCGGGGGCCACTACAATGAGCAGTTCTTC.

DNA of the CDR3: TGTGCCAGCAGCCACGGGACGGTCGGGGTCGAGACCCAGTACTTC. It yields the protein CASSHGTVGVETQYF. The J gene is TRBJ2-5, the V gene TRBV27, with D perhaps matching TRBD1 or TRBD2 (5 bases each). CDR1 and CDR2 from the germline V gene are MNHEY and SMNVEV (reference sequence). Between the trimmed V and J ends, which lost 6 bases and 5 bases, there was a span of 19 bases. CDR3 length: 15 residues.

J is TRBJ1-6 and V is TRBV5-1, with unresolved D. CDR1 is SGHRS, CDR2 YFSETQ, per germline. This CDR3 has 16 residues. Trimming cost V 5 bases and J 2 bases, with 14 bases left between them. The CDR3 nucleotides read TGCGCCAGCAGTGCGGTGTCAGGAACCTATAATTCACCCCTCCACTTT. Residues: CASSAVSGTYNSPLHF. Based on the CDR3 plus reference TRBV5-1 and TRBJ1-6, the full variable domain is KAGVTQTPRYLIKTRGQQVTLSCSPISGHRSVSWYQQTPGQGLQFLFEYFSETQRNKGNFPGRFSGRQFSNSRSEMNVSTLELGDSALYLCASSAVSGTYNSPLHFGNGTRLTVT.

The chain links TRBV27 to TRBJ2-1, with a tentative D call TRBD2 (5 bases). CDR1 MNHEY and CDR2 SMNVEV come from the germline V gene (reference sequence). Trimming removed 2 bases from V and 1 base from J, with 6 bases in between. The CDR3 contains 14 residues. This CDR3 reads CASSLGGSYNEQFF. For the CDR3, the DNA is TGTGCCAGCAGTTTAGGAGGTTCCTACAATGAGCAGTTCTTC.

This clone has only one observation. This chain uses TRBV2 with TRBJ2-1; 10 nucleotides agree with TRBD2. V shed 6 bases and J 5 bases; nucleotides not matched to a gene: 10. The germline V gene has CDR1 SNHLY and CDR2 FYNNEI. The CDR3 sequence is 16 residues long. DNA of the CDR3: TGTGCCAGCAGGCCCCCGGGGACTAGCGAAGACAATGAGCAGTTCTTC. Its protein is CASRPPGTSEDNEQFF.

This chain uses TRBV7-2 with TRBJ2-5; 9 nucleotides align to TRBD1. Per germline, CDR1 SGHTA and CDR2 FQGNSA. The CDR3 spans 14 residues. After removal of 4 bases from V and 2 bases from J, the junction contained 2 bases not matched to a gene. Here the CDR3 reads CASSSDRGQETQYF. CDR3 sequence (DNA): TGTGCCAGCAGCTCGGACAGGGGACAAGAGACCCAGTACTTC.